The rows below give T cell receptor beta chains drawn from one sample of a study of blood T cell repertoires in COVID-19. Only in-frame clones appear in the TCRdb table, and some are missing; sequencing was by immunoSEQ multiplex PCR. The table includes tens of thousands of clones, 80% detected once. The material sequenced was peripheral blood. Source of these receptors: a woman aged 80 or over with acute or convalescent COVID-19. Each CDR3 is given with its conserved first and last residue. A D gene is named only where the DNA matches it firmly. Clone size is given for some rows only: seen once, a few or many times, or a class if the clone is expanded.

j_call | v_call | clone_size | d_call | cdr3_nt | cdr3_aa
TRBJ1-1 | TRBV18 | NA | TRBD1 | TGTGCCAGCTCACCCGGACAGGGCGGGACTGAAGCTTTCTTT | CASSPGQGGTEAFF
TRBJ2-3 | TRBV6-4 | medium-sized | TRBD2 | TGTGCCAGCAGTGAGGGACTAGCGGGAGAGGCAGATACGCAGTATTTT | CASSEGLAGEADTQYF
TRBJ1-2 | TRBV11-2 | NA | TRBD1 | TGTGCCAGCAGCTCCCCCCGGGACAGTAACTATGGCTACACCTTC | CASSSPRDSNYGYTF
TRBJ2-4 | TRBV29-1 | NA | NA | TGCAGCGTTGAACGAGGAAACGGGAACATTCAGTACTTC | CSVERGNGNIQYF
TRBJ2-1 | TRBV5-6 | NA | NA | TGTGCCAGCAGCGCATTAGGACAGCGATACAATGAGCAGTTCTTC | CASSALGQRYNEQFF
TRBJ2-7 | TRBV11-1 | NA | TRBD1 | TGTGCCAGCAGCCTCGGACAGGTCTACGAGCAGTACTTC | CASSLGQVYEQYF
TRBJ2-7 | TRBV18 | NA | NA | TGTGCCAGCTCACCACTATTGAGCTCCTACGAGCAGTACTTC | CASSPLLSSYEQYF
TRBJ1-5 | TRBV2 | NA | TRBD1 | TGTGCCAGCAGTGAGGGGTCAGGGGGCGGGAGTCAGCCCCAGCATTTT | CASSEGSGGGSQPQHF
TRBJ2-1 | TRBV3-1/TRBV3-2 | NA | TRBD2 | TGTGCCAGCAGCCTTCAAAGAAGCGGGAGGGCCTTCACTGAGCAGTTCTTC | CASSLQRSGRAFTEQFF
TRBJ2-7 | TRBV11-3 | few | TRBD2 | TGTGCCAGCAAGCCTAGCGGGGGTCGCGAGCAGTACTTC | CASKPSGGREQYF
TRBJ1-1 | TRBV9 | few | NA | TGTGCCAGCAGCGGCCCCAGGGGGAACACTGAAGCTTTCTTT | CASSGPRGNTEAFF
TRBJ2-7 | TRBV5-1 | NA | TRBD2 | TGCGCCAGCGGATCGACTAGCGGGACCTACGAGCAGTACTTC | CASGSTSGTYEQYF
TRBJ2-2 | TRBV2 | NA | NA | TGTGCCAGCACGGTGGCAGGGGGGACCGGGGAGCTGTTTTTT | CASTVAGGTGELFF
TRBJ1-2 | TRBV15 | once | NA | TGTGCCACCAGCAGAGATCGCACAGGGTCCTATGGCTACACCTTC | CATSRDRTGSYGYTF
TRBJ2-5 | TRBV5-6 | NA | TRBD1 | TGTGCCAGCAGCAGGACAGGGGGCGAGACCCAGTACTTC | CASSRTGGETQYF
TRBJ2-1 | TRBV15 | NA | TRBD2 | TGTGCCACCAGCAGAGCAGGGAGCGGGAGCCTCAATGAGCAGTTCTTC | CATSRAGSGSLNEQFF
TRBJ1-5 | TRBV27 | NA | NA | TGTGCCAGCAGTTTTTATAGCAATCAGCCCCAGCATTTT | CASSFYSNQPQHF
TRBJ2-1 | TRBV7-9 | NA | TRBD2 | TGTGCCAGCAGCTTAGCGAGGCCGGGAGGGTTTCGCTCCTACAATGAGCAGTTCTTC | CASSLARPGGFRSYNEQFF
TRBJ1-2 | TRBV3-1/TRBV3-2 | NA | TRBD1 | TGTGCCAGCAGCAGGGACAGGTCGGTCGTGGACTATGGCTACACCTTC | CASSRDRSVVDYGYTF
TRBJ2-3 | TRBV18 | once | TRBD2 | TGTGCCAGCTCACAGACTAGCGGGAGACCCCCAGATACGCAGTATTTT | CASSQTSGRPPDTQYF
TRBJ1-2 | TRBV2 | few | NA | TGTGCCAGCAGTGACCGCGCCGACAGGATACATGGCTACACCTTC | CASSDRADRIHGYTF
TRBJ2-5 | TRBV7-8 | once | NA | TGTGCCAGCAGCTTAGGGGCAGGGGTCGTCCAAGAGACCCAGTACTTC | CASSLGAGVVQETQYF
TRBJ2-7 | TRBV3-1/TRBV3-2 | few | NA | TGTGCCAGCAGCCAAGTATTCGCGGGGACCTACGAGCAGTACTTC | CASSQVFAGTYEQYF
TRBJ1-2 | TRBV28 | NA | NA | TGTGCCAGCAGTTTAGCCTCAGGACAGCCCTATGGCTACACCTTC | CASSLASGQPYGYTF
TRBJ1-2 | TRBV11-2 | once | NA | TGTGCCAGCAGCGTCGGGATGAACTATGGCTACACCTTC | CASSVGMNYGYTF
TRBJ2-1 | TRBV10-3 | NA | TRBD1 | TGTGCCATCAGTAAGGGACAGGCTGGCTACAATGAGCAGTTCTTC | CAISKGQAGYNEQFF
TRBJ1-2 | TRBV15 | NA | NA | TGTGCCACCAGCAGTTCCGGGAGGACCGGGGGCTATGGCTACACCTTC | CATSSSGRTGGYGYTF
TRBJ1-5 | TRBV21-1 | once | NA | TGTGCCAGCATCAATGCTGAGGGAGGGAGCTCTCAGCCCCAGCATTTT | CASINAEGGSSQPQHF
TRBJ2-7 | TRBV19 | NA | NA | TGTGCCAGTAGTATGTTGCTGGGTCGGGTCCCCTACGAGCAGTACTTC | CASSMLLGRVPYEQYF
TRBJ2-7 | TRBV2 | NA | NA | TGTGCCAGCAGTAGCATAGGACAGTCCTACGAGCAGTACTTC | CASSSIGQSYEQYF
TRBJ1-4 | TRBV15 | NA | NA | TGTGCCACCAGCAGAGCTTGGGCAGGGGCAAGAGAAAAACTGTTTTTT | CATSRAWAGAREKLFF
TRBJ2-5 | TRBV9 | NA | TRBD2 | TGTGCCAGCAGCAAAATCGGGACTAAGAAGTACTTC | CASSKIGTKKYF
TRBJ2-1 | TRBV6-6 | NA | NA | TGTGCCAGCAGCCCGATCTCCCCAGGGATTAAAGGTGAGCAGTTCTTC | CASSPISPGIKGEQFF
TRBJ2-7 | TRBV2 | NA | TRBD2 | TGTGCCAGCAGGCTTTGGGGCGGGGGTGACGACGAGCAGTACTTC | CASRLWGGGDDEQYF
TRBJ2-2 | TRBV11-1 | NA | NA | TGTGCCAGCAGCTCCGGACAAAGAAGGAACACCGGGGAGCTGTTTTTT | CASSSGQRRNTGELFF
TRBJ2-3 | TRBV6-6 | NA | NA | TGTGCCAGCAGTCCGAGGGATACGCAGTATTTT | CASSPRDTQYF
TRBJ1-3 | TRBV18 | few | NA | TGTGCCAGCTCACCTTCAGGGGAAGGAAACACCATATATTTT | CASSPSGEGNTIYF
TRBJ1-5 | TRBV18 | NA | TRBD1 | TGTGCCAGCTCACCCCAACAGGGGAACCGGGATCAACCCCAGCATTTT | CASSPQQGNRDQPQHF
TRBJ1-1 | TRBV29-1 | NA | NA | TGCAGCGTCTCCAAACAGGGTCTGGGCACTGAAGCTTTCTTT | CSVSKQGLGTEAFF
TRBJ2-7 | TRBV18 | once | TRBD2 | TGTGCCAGCTCACACCCGGGACTAGTCTACGAGCAGTACTTC | CASSHPGLVYEQYF
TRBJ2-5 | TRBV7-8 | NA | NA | TGTGCCAGCAGCTCTACAGAGACCCAGTACTTC | CASSSTETQYF
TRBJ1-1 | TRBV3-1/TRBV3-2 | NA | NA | TGTGCCAGCAGCCACAGCAGGGAGAACACTGAAGCTTTCTTT | CASSHSRENTEAFF
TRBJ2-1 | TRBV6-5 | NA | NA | TGTGCCAGCGGGGGACTGGCGGTTTCCTACAATGAGCAGTTCTTC | CASGGLAVSYNEQFF
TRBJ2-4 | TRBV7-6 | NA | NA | TGTGCCAGCAGCTCCCTACCCGGAGTAGCCAAAAACATTCAGTACTTC | CASSSLPGVAKNIQYF
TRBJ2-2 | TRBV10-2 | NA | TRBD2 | TGCGCCAGCACACAACCGGGACTAGCAAAGACCGGGGAGCTGTTTTTT | CASTQPGLAKTGELFF
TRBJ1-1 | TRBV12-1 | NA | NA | TGTGCCAGCAGCTTTGCCTCCAACTCGGTGTTGGGACAGGCTCTTTCCCCCGAAGCTTTCTTT | CASSFASNSVLGQALSPEAFF
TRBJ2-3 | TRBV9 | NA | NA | TGTGCCAGCAGGCGTAACTCCCTCGGCGGGGATACGCAGTATTTT | CASRRNSLGGDTQYF
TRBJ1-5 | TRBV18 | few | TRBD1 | TGTGCCAGCTCACTGGGGACAGGGCCAGGACAGCCCCAGCATTTT | CASSLGTGPGQPQHF
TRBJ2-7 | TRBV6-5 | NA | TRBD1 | TGTGCCAGCAGCAGACACGGGACAGGGTACGAGCAGTACTTC | CASSRHGTGYEQYF
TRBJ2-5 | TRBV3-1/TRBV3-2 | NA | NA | TGTGCCAGCAGAGGGATCTCTGGACTTGACTTC | CASRGISGLDF
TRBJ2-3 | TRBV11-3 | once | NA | TGTGCCAGCAGCCCCCGGGGAGATACGCAGTATTTT | CASSPRGDTQYF
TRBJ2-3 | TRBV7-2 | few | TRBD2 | TGTGCCAGCAGCTCTAGGACTAGCGGGAGAACAGATACGCAGTATTTT | CASSSRTSGRTDTQYF
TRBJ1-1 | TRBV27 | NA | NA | TGTGCCAGCAGTTATCGGGAGAACACTGAAGCTTTCTTT | CASSYRENTEAFF
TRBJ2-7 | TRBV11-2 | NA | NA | TGTGCCAGCAGCTCCCCCTCGCGGGGGCGCCACTACGAGCAGTACTTC | CASSSPSRGRHYEQYF
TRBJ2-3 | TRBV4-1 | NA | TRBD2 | TGCGCCAGCAGCCAAGATGGTGGGGGGGTTGGCACAGATACGCAGTATTTT | CASSQDGGGVGTDTQYF
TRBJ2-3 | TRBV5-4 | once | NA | TGTGCCAGCAGCTTCGGGGGAACCTTTACAGATACGCAGTATTTT | CASSFGGTFTDTQYF
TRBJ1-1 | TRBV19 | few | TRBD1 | TGTGCCAGTAGTACCATAAATCCGGGACAGGGCCAAGCTTTCTTT | CASSTINPGQGQAFF
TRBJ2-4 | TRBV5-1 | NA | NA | TGCGCCAGCAGCGAAGAATCGACACTAGCCAAAAACATTCAGTACTTC | CASSEESTLAKNIQYF